What follows describes a single T cell receptor (beta chain). The source of the sample is a study of control samples from healthy donors and cancer patients. The CDR3 has 15 residues. J was trimmed by 8 bases and V by 7 bases; bases with no gene match: 11. Germline V gene data show CDR1 as SNHLY and CDR2 as FYNNEI. TCRdb's table, derived via immunoSEQ multiplex PCR, lists solely in-frame clones and lacks some. The sample has 50,000 to 65,000 clones, 90% seen once. This chain links TRBV2 with TRBJ1-4, with 9 nucleotides matching TRBD1. Input material: PBMCs. The sequence was collected from a woman in her forties or fifties with colorectal cancer. The CDR3 protein is CASIIMGQGKEKLFF. The CDR3 coding sequence is TGTGCCAGCATTATTATGGGACAGGGTAAAGAAAAACTGTTTTTT. Complete variable domain (other parts from reference TRBV2 and TRBJ1-4): EPEVTQTPSHQVTQMGQEVILRCVPISNHLYFYWYRQILGQKVEFLVSFYNNEISEKSEIFDDQFSVERPDGSNFTLKIRSTKLEDSAMYFCASIIMGQGKEKLFFGSGTQLSVL.